Here is one TCR beta chain with its context. This sample was taken from a study of control samples from healthy donors and cancer patients. Clones were sequenced by immunoSEQ multiplex PCR, and TCRdb holds only the in-frame ones, with some missing. The table includes approximately 26,000 clones, roughly four fifths detected once. V shed 2 bases, J shed 2 bases, and the junction held 5 bases outside the gene matches. This CDR3 spans 17 amino acids. Germline V lookup: CDR1 WNHNN, CDR2 SYGVQD (reference sequence). The specimen sequenced was PBMCs. The chain has TRBV10-1 and TRBJ2-1, with 11 bases matching TRBD2. This clonotype was sampled from a man aged 60 to 69 with colorectal cancer. As DNA, the CDR3 is TGCGCCAGCAGTGAGGGAGTAGCGGGGGGGACCTACAATGAGCAGTTCTTC. Translated: CASSEGVAGGTYNEQFF.